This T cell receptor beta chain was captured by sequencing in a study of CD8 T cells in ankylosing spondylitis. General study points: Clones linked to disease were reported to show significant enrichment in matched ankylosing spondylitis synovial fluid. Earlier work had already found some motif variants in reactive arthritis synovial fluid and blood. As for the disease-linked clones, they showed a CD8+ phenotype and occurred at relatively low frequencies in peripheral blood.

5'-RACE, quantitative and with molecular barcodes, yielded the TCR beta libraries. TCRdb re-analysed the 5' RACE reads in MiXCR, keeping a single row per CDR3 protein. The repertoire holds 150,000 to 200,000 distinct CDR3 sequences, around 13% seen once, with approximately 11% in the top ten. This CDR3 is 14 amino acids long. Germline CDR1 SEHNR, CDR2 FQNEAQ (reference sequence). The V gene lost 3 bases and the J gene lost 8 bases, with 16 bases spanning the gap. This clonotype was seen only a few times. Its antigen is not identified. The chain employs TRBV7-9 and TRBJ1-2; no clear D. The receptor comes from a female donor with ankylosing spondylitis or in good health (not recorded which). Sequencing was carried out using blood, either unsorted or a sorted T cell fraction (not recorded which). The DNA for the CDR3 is TGTGCCAGCAGCTTCCTACTGGGTACGGGAGGCTACACCTTC. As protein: CASSFLLGTGGYTF.